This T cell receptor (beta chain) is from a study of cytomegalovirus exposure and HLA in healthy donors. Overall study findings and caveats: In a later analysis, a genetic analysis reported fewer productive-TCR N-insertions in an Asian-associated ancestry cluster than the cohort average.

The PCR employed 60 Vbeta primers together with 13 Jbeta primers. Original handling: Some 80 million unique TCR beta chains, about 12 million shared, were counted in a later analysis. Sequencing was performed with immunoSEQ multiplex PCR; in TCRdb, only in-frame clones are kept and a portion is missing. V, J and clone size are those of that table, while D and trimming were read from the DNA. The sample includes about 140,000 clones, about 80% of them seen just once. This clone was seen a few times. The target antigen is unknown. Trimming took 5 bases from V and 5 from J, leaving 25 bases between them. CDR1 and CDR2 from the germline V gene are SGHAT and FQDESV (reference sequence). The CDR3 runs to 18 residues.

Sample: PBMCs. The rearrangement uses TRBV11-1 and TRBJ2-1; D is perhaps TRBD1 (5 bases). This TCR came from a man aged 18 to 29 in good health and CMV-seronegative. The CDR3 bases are TGTGCCAGCAGCCAACCGACAGAAAAAAGACTCTCGAACAATGAGCAGTTCTTC. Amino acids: CASSQPTEKRLSNNEQFF.